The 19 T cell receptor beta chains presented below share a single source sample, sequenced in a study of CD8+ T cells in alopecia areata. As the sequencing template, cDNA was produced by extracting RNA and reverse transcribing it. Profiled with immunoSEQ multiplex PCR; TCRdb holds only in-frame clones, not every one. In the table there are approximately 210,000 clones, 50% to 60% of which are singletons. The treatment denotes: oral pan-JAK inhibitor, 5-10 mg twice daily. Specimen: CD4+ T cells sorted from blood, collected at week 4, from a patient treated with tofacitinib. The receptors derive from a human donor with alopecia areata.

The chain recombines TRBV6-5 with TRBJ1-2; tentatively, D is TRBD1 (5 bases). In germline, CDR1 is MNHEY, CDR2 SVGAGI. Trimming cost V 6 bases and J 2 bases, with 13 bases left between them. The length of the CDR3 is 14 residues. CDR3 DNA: TGTGCCAGCAGGGAAGGAGGGGTCAACTATGGCTACACCTTC. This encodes CASREGGVNYGYTF.

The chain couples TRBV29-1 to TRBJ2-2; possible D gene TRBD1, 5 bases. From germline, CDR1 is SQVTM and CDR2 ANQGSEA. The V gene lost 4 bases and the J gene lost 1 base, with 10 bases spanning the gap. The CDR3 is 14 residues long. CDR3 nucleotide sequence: TGCAGCGTTGTTTCGGACATGAACACCGGGGAGCTGTTTTTT. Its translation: CSVVSDMNTGELFF.

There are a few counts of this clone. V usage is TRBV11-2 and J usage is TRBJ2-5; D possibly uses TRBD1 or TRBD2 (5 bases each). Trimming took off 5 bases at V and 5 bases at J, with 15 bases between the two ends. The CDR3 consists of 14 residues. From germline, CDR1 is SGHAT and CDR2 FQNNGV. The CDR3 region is CASSVGTSPETQYF. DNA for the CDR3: TGTGCCAGCAGCGTCGGGACCTCCCCCGAGACCCAGTACTTC.

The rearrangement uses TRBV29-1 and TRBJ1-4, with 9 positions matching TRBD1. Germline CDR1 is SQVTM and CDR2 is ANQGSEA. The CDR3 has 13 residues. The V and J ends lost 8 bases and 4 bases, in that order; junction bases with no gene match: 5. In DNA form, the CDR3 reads TGCAGCTCGCCGGGACAGGGTAATGAAAAACTGTTTTTT. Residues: CSSPGQGNEKLFF.

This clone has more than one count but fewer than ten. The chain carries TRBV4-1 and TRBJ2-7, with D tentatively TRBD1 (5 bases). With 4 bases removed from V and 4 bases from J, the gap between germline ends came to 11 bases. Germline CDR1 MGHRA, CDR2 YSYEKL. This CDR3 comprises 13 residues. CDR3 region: CASSLQDGYEQYF. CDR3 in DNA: TGCGCCAGCAGCCTACAGGACGGATACGAGCAGTACTTC.

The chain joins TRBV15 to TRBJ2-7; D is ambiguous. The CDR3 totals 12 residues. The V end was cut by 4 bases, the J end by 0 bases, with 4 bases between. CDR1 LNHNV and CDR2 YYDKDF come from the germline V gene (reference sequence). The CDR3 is CATSKTSYEQYF. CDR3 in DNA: TGTGCCACCAGCAAGACCTCCTACGAGCAGTACTTC.

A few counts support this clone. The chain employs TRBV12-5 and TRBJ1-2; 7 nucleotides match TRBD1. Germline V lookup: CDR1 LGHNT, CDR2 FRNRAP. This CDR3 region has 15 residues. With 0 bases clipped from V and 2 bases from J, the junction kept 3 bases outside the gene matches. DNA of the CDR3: TGTGCTAGTGGTTTGGTACCACAGGGGAACTATGGCTACACCTTC. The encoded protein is CASGLVPQGNYGYTF.

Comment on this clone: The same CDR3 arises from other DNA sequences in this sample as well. The CDR3 loop reads CSVETGQGGGYTF. CDR3 coding DNA: TGCAGCGTTGAAACCGGCCAGGGCGGGGGCTACACCTTC. The V call is TRBV29-1, the J call TRBJ1-2; D is possibly TRBD1 (5 bases). CDR1 and CDR2 (germline): SQVTM, ANQGSEA. V dropped 2 bases and J dropped 8 bases, with 15 bases sitting between them. The CDR3 has 13 amino acids.

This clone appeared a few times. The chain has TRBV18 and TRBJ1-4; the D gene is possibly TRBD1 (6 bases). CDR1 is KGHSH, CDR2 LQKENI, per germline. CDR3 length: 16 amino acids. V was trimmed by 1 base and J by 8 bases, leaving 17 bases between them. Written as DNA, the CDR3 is TGTGCCAGCTCACCACAAAGCAGGGGAAGAGACGAAAAACTGTTTTTT. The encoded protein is CASSPQSRGRDEKLFF.

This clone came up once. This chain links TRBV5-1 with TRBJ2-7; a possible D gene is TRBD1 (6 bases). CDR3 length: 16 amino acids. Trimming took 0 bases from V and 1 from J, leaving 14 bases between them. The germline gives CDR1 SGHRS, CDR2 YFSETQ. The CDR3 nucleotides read TGCGCCAGCAGCTTGGATGGGGGCGTTAAATCCTACGAGCAGTACTTC. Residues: CASSLDGGVKSYEQYF. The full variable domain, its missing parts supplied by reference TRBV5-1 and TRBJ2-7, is KAGVTQTPRYLIKTRGQQVTLSCSPISGHRSVSWYQQTPGQGLQFLFEYFSETQRNKGNFPGRFSGRQFSNSRSEMNVSTLELGDSALYLCASSLDGGVKSYEQYFGPGTRLTVT.

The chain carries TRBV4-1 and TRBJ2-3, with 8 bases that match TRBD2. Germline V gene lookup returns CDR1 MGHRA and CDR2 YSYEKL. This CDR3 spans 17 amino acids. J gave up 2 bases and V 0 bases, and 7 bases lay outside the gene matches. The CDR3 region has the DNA TGCGCCAGCAGCCAAGATTCGAACGGGGGGGCCACAGATACGCAGTATTTT. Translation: CASSQDSNGGATDTQYF.

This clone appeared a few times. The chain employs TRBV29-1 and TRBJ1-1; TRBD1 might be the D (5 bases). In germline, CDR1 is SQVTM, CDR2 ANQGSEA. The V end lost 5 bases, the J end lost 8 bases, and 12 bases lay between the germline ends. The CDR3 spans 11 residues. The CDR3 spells CSVRGTLEAFF. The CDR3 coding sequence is TGCAGCGTTCGCGGGACGCTAGAAGCTTTCTTT.

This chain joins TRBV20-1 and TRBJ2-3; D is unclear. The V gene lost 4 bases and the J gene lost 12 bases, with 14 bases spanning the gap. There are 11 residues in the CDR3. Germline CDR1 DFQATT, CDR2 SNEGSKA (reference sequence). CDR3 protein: CSATRTDSQYF. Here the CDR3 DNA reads TGCAGTGCTACTCGAACCGATTCCCAGTATTTT.

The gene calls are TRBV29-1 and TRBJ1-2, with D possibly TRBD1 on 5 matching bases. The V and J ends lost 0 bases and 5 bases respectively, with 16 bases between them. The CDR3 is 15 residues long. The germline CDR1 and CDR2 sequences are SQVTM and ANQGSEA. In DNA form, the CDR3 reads TGCAGCGTTGAAGATAAGACAGCCACTAGGTATGGCTACACCTTC. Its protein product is CSVEDKTATRYGYTF. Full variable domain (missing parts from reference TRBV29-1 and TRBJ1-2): SAVISQKPSRDICQRGTSLTIQCQVDSQVTMMFWYRQQPGQSLTLIATANQGSEATYESGFVIDKFPISRPNLTFSTLTVSNMSPEDSSIYLCSVEDKTATRYGYTFGSGTRLTVV.

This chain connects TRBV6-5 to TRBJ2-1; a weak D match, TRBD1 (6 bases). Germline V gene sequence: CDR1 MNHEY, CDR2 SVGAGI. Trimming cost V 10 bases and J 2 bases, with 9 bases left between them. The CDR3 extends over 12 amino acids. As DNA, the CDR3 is TGTGCCACCGGGACAACCTACAATGAGCAGTTCTTC. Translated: CATGTTYNEQFF.

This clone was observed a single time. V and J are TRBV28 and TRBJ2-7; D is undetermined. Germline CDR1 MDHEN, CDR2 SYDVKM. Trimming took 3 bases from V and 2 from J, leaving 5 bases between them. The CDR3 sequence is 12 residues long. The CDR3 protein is CASSLFTYEQYF. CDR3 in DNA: TGTGCCAGCAGTTTGTTTACCTACGAGCAGTACTTC. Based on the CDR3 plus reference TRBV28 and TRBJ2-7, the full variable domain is DVKVTQSSRYLVKRTGEKVFLECVQDMDHENMFWYRQDPGLGLRLIYFSYDVKMKEKGDIPEGYSVSREKKERFSLILESASTNQTSMYLCASSLFTYEQYFGPGTRLTVT.

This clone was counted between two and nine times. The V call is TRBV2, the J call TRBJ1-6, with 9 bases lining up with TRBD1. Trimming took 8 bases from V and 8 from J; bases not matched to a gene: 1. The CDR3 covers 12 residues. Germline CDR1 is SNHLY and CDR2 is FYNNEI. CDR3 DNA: TGTGCCAGCCGACAGGGGGATTCACCCCTCCACTTT. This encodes CASRQGDSPLHF. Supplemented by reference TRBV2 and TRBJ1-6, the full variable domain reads EPEVTQTPSHQVTQMGQEVILRCVPISNHLYFYWYRQILGQKVEFLVSFYNNEISEKSEIFDDQFSVERPDGSNFTLKIRSTKLEDSAMYFCASRQGDSPLHFGNGTRLTVT.

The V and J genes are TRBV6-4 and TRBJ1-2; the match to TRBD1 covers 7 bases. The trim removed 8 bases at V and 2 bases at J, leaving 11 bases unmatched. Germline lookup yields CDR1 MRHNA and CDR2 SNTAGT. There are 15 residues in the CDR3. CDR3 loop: CASSRTGAENYGYTF. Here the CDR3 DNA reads TGTGCCAGCTCCAGAACAGGGGCAGAGAACTATGGCTACACCTTC.

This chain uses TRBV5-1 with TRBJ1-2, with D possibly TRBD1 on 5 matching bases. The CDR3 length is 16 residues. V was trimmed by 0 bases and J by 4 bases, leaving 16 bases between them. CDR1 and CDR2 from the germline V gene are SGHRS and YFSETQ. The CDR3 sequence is CASSLGAVGASYGYTF. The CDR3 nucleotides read TGCGCCAGCAGCTTGGGGGCCGTAGGGGCTAGCTATGGCTACACCTTC.